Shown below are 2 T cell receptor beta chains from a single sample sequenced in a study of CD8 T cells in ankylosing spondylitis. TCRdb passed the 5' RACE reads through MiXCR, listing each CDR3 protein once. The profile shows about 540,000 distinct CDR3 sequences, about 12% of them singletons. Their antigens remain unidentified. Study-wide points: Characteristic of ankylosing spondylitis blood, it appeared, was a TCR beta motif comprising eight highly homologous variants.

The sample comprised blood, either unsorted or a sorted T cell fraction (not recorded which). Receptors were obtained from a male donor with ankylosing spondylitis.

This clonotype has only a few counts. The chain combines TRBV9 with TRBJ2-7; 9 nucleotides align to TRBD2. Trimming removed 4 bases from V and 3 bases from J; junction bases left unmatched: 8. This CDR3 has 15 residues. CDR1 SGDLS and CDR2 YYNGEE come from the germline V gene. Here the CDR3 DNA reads TGTGCCAGCAGCCCCCGACTAGCGGACCTCTACGAGCAGTACTTC. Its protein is CASSPRLADLYEQYF.

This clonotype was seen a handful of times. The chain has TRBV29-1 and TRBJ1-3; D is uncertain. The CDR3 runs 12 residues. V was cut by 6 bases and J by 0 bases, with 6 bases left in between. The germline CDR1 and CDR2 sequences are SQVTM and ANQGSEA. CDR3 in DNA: TGCAGCGTCTCGTCCTCTGGAAACACCATATATTTT. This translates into CSVSSSGNTIYF. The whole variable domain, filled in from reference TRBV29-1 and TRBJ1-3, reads SAVISQKPSRDICQRGTSLTIQCQVDSQVTMMFWYRQQPGQSLTLIATANQGSEATYESGFVIDKFPISRPNLTFSTLTVSNMSPEDSSIYLCSVSSSGNTIYFGEGSWLTVV.